The 29 T cell receptor beta chains below come from one sample, sequenced in a study of blood T cell repertoires in COVID-19. Sequencing was performed with immunoSEQ multiplex PCR; in TCRdb, only in-frame clones are kept and a portion is missing. The table records approximately 280,000 clones, around 89% of them present only once. The sample consisted of peripheral blood. The receptors were gathered from a man aged 40-49 years with acute or convalescent COVID-19.

CDR3 residues: CASSWRAGFSYEQYF. The CDR3 DNA reads as TGTGCCAGCAGCTGGCGGGCGGGGTTCTCCTACGAGCAGTACTTC. The rearrangement links TRBV5-4 to TRBJ2-7, with D possibly matching TRBD2 (6 bases). The CDR3 covers 15 residues. CDR1 SGHNT and CDR2 YYREEE come from the germline V gene (reference sequence). V lost 3 bases and J lost 0, with 13 bases in between.

The chain couples TRBV6-5 to TRBJ1-3; D unclear. CDR1 and CDR2 (germline): MNHEY, SVGAGI. The CDR3 covers 16 residues. With 0 bases removed from V and 0 bases from J, the gap between germline ends came to 9 bases. The CDR3 protein is CASSYSRASSGNTIYF. Here the CDR3 DNA reads TGTGCCAGCAGTTACTCGAGGGCCAGCTCTGGAAACACCATATATTTT.

The genes are TRBV6-6 and TRBJ1-4, with D possibly matching TRBD1 (5 bases). The CDR3 consists of 14 residues. In germline, CDR1 is MNHNY, CDR2 SVGAGI (reference sequence). Trimming left V 5 bases short and J 10 bases short, with 17 bases between. CDR3: CASSPQGGNRKLFF. Written as DNA, the CDR3 is TGTGCCAGCAGTCCCCAGGGAGGGAACCGAAAACTGTTTTTT.

The chain employs TRBV4-2 and TRBJ2-7; 8 bases map to TRBD1. V dropped 1 base and J dropped 5; count of bases not matched to a gene: 10. The CDR3 has 16 residues. Germline V gene sequence: CDR1 LGHNA, CDR2 YNFKEQ. The CDR3 loop is CASSQAKTGGFNEQYF. The CDR3 nucleotides read TGTGCCAGCAGCCAAGCAAAAACAGGGGGATTCAACGAGCAGTACTTC.

This clone appeared a few times. This chain links TRBV4-1 with TRBJ2-3; no reliable D call. The germline V gene has CDR1 MGHRA and CDR2 YSYEKL. The V and J ends lost 1 base and 7 bases respectively, with 12 bases between them. This CDR3 is built from 14 residues. The CDR3 spells CASSQVGESNTQYF. The CDR3 coding sequence is TGCGCCAGCAGCCAAGTCGGAGAGTCGAATACGCAGTATTTT.

The J gene is TRBJ2-7, the V gene TRBV6-5; D is unresolved. This CDR3 spans 11 amino acids. Germline CDR1 reads MNHEY; CDR2 reads SVGAGI. V dropped 7 bases and J dropped 4 bases, with 8 bases sitting between them. The CDR3 region is CASTSYYEQYF. CDR3 DNA: TGTGCCAGCACCTCGTATTACGAGCAGTACTTC.

Concerning this clone: This sample includes further DNA sequences coding for the same CDR3. This rearrangement joins TRBV24-1 to TRBJ2-1; 8 nucleotides line up with TRBD1. Germline values: CDR1 KGHDR, CDR2 SFDVKD. This CDR3 contains 15 residues. V lost 5 bases, J lost 1 base, and 3 bases stayed unmatched. CDR3 sequence: CATSGGQGSYNEQFF. In DNA, the CDR3 is TGTGCCACCAGTGGCGGACAGGGTTCCTACAATGAGCAGTTCTTC.

The chain is built from TRBV7-3 and TRBJ1-2; tentative D call: TRBD1 (5 bases). The CDR3 covers 14 residues. CDR1 is SGHTA, CDR2 FQGTGA, per germline. Deletions cut 4 bases from V and 4 bases from J, with 13 bases between. This CDR3 is CASSSGGGSYGYTF. The CDR3 nucleotides are TGTGCCAGCAGCTCAGGCGGGGGTTCCTATGGCTACACCTTC.

This chain links TRBV7-9 with TRBJ2-7; D is undetermined. Per the germline V gene, CDR1 is SEHNR and CDR2 is FQNEAQ (reference sequence). V lost 0 bases and J 3 bases, leaving 12 bases between the germline ends. The CDR3 runs to 15 residues. As DNA, the CDR3 is TGTGCCAGCAGCTTAGCGGGTGGAGCGTTCTACGAGCAGTACTTC. Protein: CASSLAGGAFYEQYF.

CDR3 in DNA: TGTGCCAGCAGCTTAGACAGGGCTGGGGCCAACGTCCTGACTTTC. Translation: CASSLDRAGANVLTF. The chain links TRBV2 to TRBJ2-6; 7 bases are a match to TRBD1. The CDR3 length is 15 residues. CDR1 and CDR2 from the germline V gene are SNHLY and FYNNEI. V lost 6 bases and J lost 2; bases outside the gene matches: 4.

This clone was observed a single time. At one end, the junction sequence differs from germline, possibly due to a read error. The rearrangement joins TRBV5-1 to TRBJ2-1; TRBD2 matches 9 bases. The germline V gene has CDR1 SGHRS and CDR2 YFSETQ. CDR3 size: 15 residues. Written as DNA, the CDR3 is TGCGCCCGCAGGGGCGGGGGGGCCTCATACAATGAGCAGTTCTTC. Its protein product is CARRGGGASYNEQFF. Variable domain in full (rest from reference TRBV5-1 and TRBJ2-1): KAGVTQTPRYLIKTRGQQVTLSCSPISGHRSVSWYQQTPGQGLQFLFEYFSETQRNKGNFPGRFSGRQFSNSRSEMNVSTLELGDSALYLCARRGGGASYNEQFFGPGTRLTVL.

Only a few counts were recorded for this clone. V and J are TRBV5-1 and TRBJ2-7; D possibly corresponds to TRBD2 (6 bases). The CDR3 consists of 13 residues. Trimming pared 0 bases from V and 6 bases from J, leaving 10 bases between. Germline V lookup: CDR1 SGHRS, CDR2 YFSETQ. The CDR3 DNA reads TGCGCCAGCAGCTTGGTGGCGGGGACCGAGCAGTACTTC. This codes for CASSLVAGTEQYF.

V and J are TRBV7-6 and TRBJ1-4; 8 positions agree with TRBD1. V was clipped by 1 base and J by 6 bases; unmatched bases: 4. Looked up from germline, CDR1 is SGHVS and CDR2 is FNYEAQ. The length of the CDR3 is 15 residues. The CDR3 sequence is CASSLGRGLYEKLFF. Here the CDR3 DNA reads TGTGCCAGCAGCTTAGGCAGGGGGCTGTATGAAAAACTGTTTTTT.

This rearrangement joins TRBV19 to TRBJ2-2, with 7 bases aligning to TRBD1. Germline trimming cut 5 bases from V and 3 bases from J; bases unmatched to any gene: 3. Germline V lookup: CDR1 LNHDA, CDR2 SQIVND (reference sequence). CDR3 size: 14 residues. DNA of the CDR3: TGTGCCAGTAGTCCGGGACAGTACACCGGGGAGCTGTTTTTT. This codes for CASSPGQYTGELFF.

This chain uses TRBV11-2 with TRBJ2-7; 8 bases are shared with TRBD2. Trimming at V came to 4 bases and at J to 7 bases, leaving 6 bases not matched to a gene. The CDR3 has 13 residues. Looked up from germline, CDR1 is SGHAT and CDR2 is FQNNGV. DNA of the CDR3: TGTGCCAGCAGCTCCGGACTAGCCCGAGAGCAGTACTTC. This sequence encodes CASSSGLAREQYF.

J is TRBJ1-1 and V is TRBV4-1; 8 bases line up with TRBD1. Trimming cost V 5 bases and J 4 bases; bases outside gene matches: 3. Germline V gene data show CDR1 as MGHRA and CDR2 as YSYEKL. The CDR3 is made up of 13 amino acids. CDR3 nucleotides: TGCGCCAGCAGCTCGGACAGGGCCACTGAAGCTTTCTTT. This translates into CASSSDRATEAFF.

The chain couples TRBV5-1 to TRBJ1-3; maybe TRBD1 (6 bases). Trimming stripped 5 bases from V and 0 bases from J, with 15 bases between. This CDR3 is 16 amino acids long. Germline CDR1 SGHRS, CDR2 YFSETQ. CDR3: CASSSGTMSSGNTIYF. The CDR3 DNA sequence: TGCGCCAGCAGTTCCGGGACAATGAGCTCTGGAAACACCATATATTTT.

The chain uses TRBV9 and TRBJ2-3, with no clear D. CDR1 SGDLS and CDR2 YYNGEE come from the germline V gene. V lost 4 bases and J 4 bases, leaving 10 bases between the germline ends. The CDR3 has 13 amino acids. This CDR3 reads CASSPQVADTQYF. In nucleotides, the CDR3 is TGTGCCAGCAGCCCCCAGGTGGCAGATACGCAGTATTTT.

This chain connects TRBV2 to TRBJ1-2; 8 positions match TRBD1. V lost 7 bases, J lost 3 bases, and 10 bases stayed unmatched. This CDR3 has 15 residues. Germline lookup yields CDR1 SNHLY and CDR2 FYNNEI. CDR3 sequence: CASTPRQGRYYGYTF. The CDR3 nucleotides are TGTGCCAGCACGCCCCGACAGGGGCGCTACTATGGCTACACCTTC.

The J gene is TRBJ1-3, the V gene TRBV5-3; D is unclear. TRBV5-3 is an ORF; its function is uncertain. The V end was cut by 2 bases, the J end by 0 bases, with 9 bases between. The CDR3 totals 15 residues. The CDR3 sequence: CARSFDFDSGNTIYF. CDR3 DNA sequence: TGTGCCAGAAGCTTCGACTTTGACTCTGGAAACACCATATATTTT.

This clone came up once. The chain has TRBV9 and TRBJ2-2; 10 bases agree with TRBD1. The CDR3 consists of 17 residues. Germline CDR1 and CDR2: SGDLS and YYNGEE. The ends lost 2 bases at V and 6 bases at J; junction bases unmatched: 10. The DNA for the CDR3 is TGTGCCAGCAGCGTGGGTGCCGGGACAGGGGATCCCGGGGAGCTGTTTTTT. It codes for CASSVGAGTGDPGELFF.

The chain uses TRBV10-3 and TRBJ1-2; D unresolved. CDR1 is ENHRY and CDR2 is SYGVKD in the germline V gene. V was pared by 7 bases and J by 3 bases, with 9 bases between. This CDR3 has 12 residues. This chain's CDR3 is CAIMGGDYGYTF. In nucleotides, the CDR3 is TGTGCCATCATGGGCGGGGACTATGGCTACACCTTC.

V gene TRBV5-1 combines with J gene TRBJ1-2; 10 nucleotides line up with TRBD1. This CDR3 is built from 13 residues. Germline CDR1 is SGHRS and CDR2 is YFSETQ. Trimming took 3 bases from V and 8 from J; bases not matched to a gene: 4. The CDR3 here is CASSYGTGEGYTF. The CDR3 region has the DNA TGCGCCAGCAGCTACGGGACAGGGGAAGGCTACACCTTC.

The rearrangement uses TRBV10-3 and TRBJ1-5; TRBD1 aligns across 10 bases. Germline loops: CDR1 ENHRY, CDR2 SYGVKD. V lost 10 bases to trimming and J lost 2 bases; unmatched junction nucleotides: 8. The CDR3 is made up of 15 amino acids. CDR3 region: CASGTGAGGNQPQHF. In DNA form, the CDR3 reads TGTGCCAGCGGGACAGGGGCCGGAGGCAATCAGCCCCAGCATTTT.

This rearrangement joins TRBV5-1 to TRBJ2-3; 10 bases map to TRBD2. The CDR3 is 16 residues long. Germline V CDR1 and CDR2: SGHRS, YFSETQ. The V and J ends lost 0 bases and 2 bases, in that order; junction bases with no gene match: 3. For the CDR3, the DNA is TGCGCCAGCAGCTTGGGGACTAGCGGCCTCACAGATACGCAGTATTTT. This codes for CASSLGTSGLTDTQYF.

The CDR3 sequence: CASSWGTVSSYEQYF. The CDR3 DNA follows: TGTGCCAGCAGCTGGGGGACAGTGAGCTCCTACGAGCAGTACTTC. V is TRBV5-6 and J is TRBJ2-7; TRBD1 matches at 7 bases. The V gene end was trimmed by 3 bases and the J gene end by 0 bases; junction bases not matched to a gene: 6. The CDR3 sequence is 15 residues long. In germline, CDR1 is SGHDT, CDR2 YYEEEE.

This sequence joins TRBV5-6 and TRBJ2-7, with D possibly TRBD1 on 6 matching bases. The germline gives CDR1 SGHDT, CDR2 YYEEEE. CDR3 length equals 14 residues. Trimming cost V 1 base and J 4 bases, with 12 bases left between them. Here the CDR3 reads CASSLSYREYEQYF. In nucleotides, the CDR3 is TGTGCCAGCAGCTTGTCGTACAGGGAGTACGAGCAGTACTTC.

The CDR3 protein is CATSRAPMRGIVEDTQYF. For the CDR3, the DNA is TGTGCCACCAGCAGAGCCCCGATGCGGGGAATCGTAGAAGATACGCAGTATTTT. The chain employs TRBV15 and TRBJ2-3; D may be TRBD2 (6 bases). Germline CDR1 LNHNV, CDR2 YYDKDF (reference sequence). Trimming cost V 1 base and J 5 bases, with 22 bases left between them. This CDR3 is 18 amino acids long.

The rearrangement links TRBV6-6 to TRBJ2-7; 12 bases are a match to TRBD1. The germline V gene encodes CDR1 MNHNY and CDR2 SVGAGI (reference sequence). The CDR3 runs 16 residues. Trimming cost V 6 bases and J 5 bases; bases outside gene matches: 11. The CDR3: CASSPRGGTGGDEQYF. CDR3 coding DNA: TGTGCCAGCAGCCCTAGGGGAGGGACAGGGGGCGACGAGCAGTACTTC.